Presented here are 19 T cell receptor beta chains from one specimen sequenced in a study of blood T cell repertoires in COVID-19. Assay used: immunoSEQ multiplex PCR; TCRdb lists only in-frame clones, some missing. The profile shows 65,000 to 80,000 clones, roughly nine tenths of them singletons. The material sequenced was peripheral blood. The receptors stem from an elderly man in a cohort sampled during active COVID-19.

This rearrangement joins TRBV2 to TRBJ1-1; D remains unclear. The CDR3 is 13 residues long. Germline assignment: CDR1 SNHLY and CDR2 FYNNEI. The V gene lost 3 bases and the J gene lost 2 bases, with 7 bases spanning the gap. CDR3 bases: TGTGCCAGCAGTGATGGCCGAAACACTGAAGCTTTCTTT. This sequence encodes CASSDGRNTEAFF.

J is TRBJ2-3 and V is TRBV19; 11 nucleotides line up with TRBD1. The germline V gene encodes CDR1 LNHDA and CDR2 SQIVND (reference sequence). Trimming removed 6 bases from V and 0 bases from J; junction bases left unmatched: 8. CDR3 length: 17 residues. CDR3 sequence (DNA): TGTGCCAGTAGCTGGACAGGGGGCCAGTCTAGCACAGATACGCAGTATTTT. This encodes CASSWTGGQSSTDTQYF.

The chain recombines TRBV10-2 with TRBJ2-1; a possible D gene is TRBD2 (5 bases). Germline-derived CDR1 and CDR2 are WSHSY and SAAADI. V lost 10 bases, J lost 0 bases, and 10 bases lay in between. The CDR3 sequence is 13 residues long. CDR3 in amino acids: CATGLSSYNEQFF. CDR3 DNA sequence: TGCGCCACCGGACTGAGCTCCTACAATGAGCAGTTCTTC.

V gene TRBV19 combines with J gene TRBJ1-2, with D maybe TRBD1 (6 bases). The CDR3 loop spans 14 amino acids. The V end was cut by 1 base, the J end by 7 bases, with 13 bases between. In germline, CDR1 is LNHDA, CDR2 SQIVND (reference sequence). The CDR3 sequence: CASSIGRTVIGYTF. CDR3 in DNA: TGTGCCAGTAGTATAGGCCGGACAGTGATTGGCTACACCTTC. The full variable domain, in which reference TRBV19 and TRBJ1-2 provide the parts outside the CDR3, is DGGITQSPKYLFRKEGQNVTLSCEQNLNHDAMYWYRQDPGQGLRLIYYSQIVNDFQKGDIAEGYSVSREKKESFPLTVTSAQKNPTAFYLCASSIGRTVIGYTFGSGTRLTVV.

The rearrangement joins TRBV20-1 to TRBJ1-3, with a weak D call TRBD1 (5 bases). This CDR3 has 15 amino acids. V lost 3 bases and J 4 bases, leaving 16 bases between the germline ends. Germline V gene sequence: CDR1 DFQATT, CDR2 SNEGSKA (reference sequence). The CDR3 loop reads CSASGAGESGNTIYF. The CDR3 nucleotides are TGCAGTGCTAGTGGGGCCGGGGAGTCGGGAAACACCATATATTTT.

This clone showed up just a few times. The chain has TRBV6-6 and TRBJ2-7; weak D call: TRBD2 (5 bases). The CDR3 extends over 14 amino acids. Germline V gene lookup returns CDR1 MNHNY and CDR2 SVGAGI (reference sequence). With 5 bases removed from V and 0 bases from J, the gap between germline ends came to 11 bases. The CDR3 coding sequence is TGTGCCAGCAGTAGCGGCTTTAGCTCCTACGAGCAGTACTTC. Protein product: CASSSGFSSYEQYF.

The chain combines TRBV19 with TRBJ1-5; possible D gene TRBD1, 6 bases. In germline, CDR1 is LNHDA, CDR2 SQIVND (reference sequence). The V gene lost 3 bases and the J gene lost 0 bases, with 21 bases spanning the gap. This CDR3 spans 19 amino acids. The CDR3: CASSMERQVEKNSNQPQHF. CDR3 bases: TGTGCCAGTAGTATGGAGCGACAGGTGGAAAAAAATAGCAATCAGCCCCAGCATTTT.

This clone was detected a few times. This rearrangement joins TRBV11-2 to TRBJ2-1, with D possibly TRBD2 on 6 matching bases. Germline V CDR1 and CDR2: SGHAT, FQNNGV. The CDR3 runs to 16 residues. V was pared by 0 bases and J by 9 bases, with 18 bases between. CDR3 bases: TGTGCCAGCAGCTTAGATCGGGTGGAGGCGGGATTTGAGCAGTTCTTC. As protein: CASSLDRVEAGFEQFF.

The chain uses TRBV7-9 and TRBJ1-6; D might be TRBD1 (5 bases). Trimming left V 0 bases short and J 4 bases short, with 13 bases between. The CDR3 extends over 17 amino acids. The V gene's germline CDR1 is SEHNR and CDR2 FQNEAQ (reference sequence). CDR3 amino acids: CASSLALGSGYNSPLHF. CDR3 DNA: TGTGCCAGCAGCTTAGCGCTAGGTTCAGGGTATAATTCACCCCTCCACTTT.

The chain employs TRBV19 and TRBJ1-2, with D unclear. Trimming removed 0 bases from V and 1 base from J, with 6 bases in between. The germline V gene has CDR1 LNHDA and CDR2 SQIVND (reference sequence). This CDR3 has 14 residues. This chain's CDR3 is CASSIEASNYGYTF. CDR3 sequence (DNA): TGTGCCAGTAGTATAGAGGCCAGTAACTATGGCTACACCTTC.

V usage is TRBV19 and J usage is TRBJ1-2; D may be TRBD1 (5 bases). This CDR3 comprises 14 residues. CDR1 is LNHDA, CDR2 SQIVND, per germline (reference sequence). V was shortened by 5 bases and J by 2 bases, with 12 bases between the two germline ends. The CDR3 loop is CASSFRVANYGYTF. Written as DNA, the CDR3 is TGTGCCAGTAGTTTCAGGGTAGCCAACTATGGCTACACCTTC.

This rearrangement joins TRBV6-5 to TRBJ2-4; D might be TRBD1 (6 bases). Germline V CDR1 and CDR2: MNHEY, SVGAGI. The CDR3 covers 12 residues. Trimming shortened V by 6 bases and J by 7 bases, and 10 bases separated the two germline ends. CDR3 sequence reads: CASRPDRNIQYF. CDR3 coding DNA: TGTGCCAGCAGGCCCGACAGGAACATTCAGTACTTC.

The chain's CDR3 is CASTMNRDSSYEQYV. Written as DNA, the CDR3 is TGTGCCAGCACCATGAACCGGGACAGCTCCTACGAGCAGTACGTC. The V and J genes are TRBV2 and TRBJ2-7; 7 positions match TRBD1. Germline V gene sequence: CDR1 SNHLY, CDR2 FYNNEI. The trim removed 7 bases at V and 0 bases at J, leaving 9 bases unmatched. The CDR3 has 15 residues.

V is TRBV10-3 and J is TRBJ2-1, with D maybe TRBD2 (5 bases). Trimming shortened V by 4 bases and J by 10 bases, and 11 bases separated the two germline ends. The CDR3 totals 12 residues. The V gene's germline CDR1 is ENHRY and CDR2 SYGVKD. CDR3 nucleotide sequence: TGTGCCATCAGTGGGAATCGGGAAGAGCAGTTCTTC. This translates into CAISGNREEQFF.

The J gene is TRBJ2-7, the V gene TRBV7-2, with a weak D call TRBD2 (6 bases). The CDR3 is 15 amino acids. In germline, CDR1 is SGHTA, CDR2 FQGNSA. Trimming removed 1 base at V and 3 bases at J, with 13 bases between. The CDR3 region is CASSLDSGTFYEQYF. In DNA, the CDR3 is TGTGCCAGCAGCTTAGATTCCGGGACTTTCTACGAGCAGTACTTC.

CDR3 nucleotides: TGTGCCAGTAGTGACAGCCTCACAGATACGCAGTATTTT. This codes for CASSDSLTDTQYF. The rearrangement uses TRBV19 and TRBJ2-3, with D perhaps matching TRBD1 (5 bases). V lost 5 bases, J lost 2 bases, and 8 bases lay in between. The CDR3 spans 13 residues. CDR1 LNHDA and CDR2 SQIVND come from the germline V gene (reference sequence).

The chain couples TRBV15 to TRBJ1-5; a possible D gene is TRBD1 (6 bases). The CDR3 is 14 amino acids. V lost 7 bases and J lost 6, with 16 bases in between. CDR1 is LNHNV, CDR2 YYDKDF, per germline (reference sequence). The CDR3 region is CATNTGYVGQPQHF. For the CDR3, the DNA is TGTGCCACCAACACAGGGTATGTCGGTCAGCCCCAGCATTTT.

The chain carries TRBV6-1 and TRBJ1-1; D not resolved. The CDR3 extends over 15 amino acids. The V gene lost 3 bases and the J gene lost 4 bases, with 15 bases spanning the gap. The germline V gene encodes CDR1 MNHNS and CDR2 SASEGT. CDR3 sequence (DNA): TGTGCCAGCAGTGACCCCACGGGGATTATCACTGAAGCTTTCTTT. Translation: CASSDPTGIITEAFF.

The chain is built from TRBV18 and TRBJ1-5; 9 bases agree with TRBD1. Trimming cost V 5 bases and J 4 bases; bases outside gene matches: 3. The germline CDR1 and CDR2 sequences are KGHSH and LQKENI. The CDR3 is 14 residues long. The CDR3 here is CASSKGQGNQPQHF. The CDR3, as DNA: TGTGCCAGCTCAAAGGGACAGGGTAATCAGCCCCAGCATTTT.